The 22 T cell receptor beta chains below were found in one sample sequenced in a study of shared clonotypes between healthy human individuals. Generated by immunoSEQ multiplex PCR, the TCRdb table keeps only in-frame clones and is missing some. Of 950,000 to 1,300,000 clones listed, under 80% are singletons. Sequencing was done on a sample of memory CD4+ T cells sorted from blood. The sample's subset: CD45RA-negative fraction. The receptor source for this set is a young man in good health.

The rearrangement uses TRBV4-1 and TRBJ1-5; tentatively, D is TRBD1 (5 bases). V lost 0 bases, J lost 6 bases, and 12 bases lay in between. The CDR3 extends over 15 amino acids. Germline V gene data show CDR1 as MGHRA and CDR2 as YSYEKL. CDR3 in DNA: TGCGCCAGCAGCCAAGATGGGGGATTGAGTCAGCCCCAGCATTTT. The encoded protein is CASSQDGGLSQPQHF.

This sequence joins TRBV28 and TRBJ2-5, with D perhaps assigned TRBD1 or TRBD2 (5 bases each). V lost 5 bases to trimming and J lost 2 bases, with 15 bases between them. The germline V gene has CDR1 MDHEN and CDR2 SYDVKM. The CDR3 covers 15 residues. CDR3 in amino acids: CASSELGVSQETQYF. As DNA, the CDR3 is TGTGCCAGCAGTGAACTAGGGGTGAGTCAAGAGACCCAGTACTTC. Supplemented by reference TRBV28 and TRBJ2-5, the full variable domain reads DVKVTQSSRYLVKRTGEKVFLECVQDMDHENMFWYRQDPGLGLRLIYFSYDVKMKEKGDIPEGYSVSREKKERFSLILESASTNQTSMYLCASSELGVSQETQYFGPGTRLLVL.

The V call is TRBV30, the J call TRBJ2-2; 8 nucleotides agree with TRBD1. After removal of 0 bases from V and 7 bases from J, the junction contained 7 bases not matched to a gene. This CDR3 has 15 residues. The germline gives CDR1 GTSNPN, CDR2 SVGIG (reference sequence). CDR3: CAWSVGRGPSGELFF. The CDR3 coding sequence is TGTGCCTGGAGTGTCGGCAGGGGGCCGAGCGGGGAGCTGTTTTTT.

This chain uses TRBV4-3 with TRBJ1-6; tentative D call: TRBD1 (5 bases). Trimming took 1 base from V and 7 from J, leaving 11 bases between them. The CDR3 contains 15 residues. Germline V gene data show CDR1 as LGHNA and CDR2 as YSLEER. CDR3 protein: CASSQAVRQNSPLHF. The CDR3 DNA sequence: TGCGCCAGCAGCCAAGCCGTGAGACAGAATTCACCCCTCCACTTT.

This clone was counted a single time. CDR3 sequence (DNA): TGCGCCAGCAGCCCCGCGGCCGTCGGAGGCACTGAAGCTTTCTTT. The encoded protein is CASSPAAVGGTEAFF. V and J are TRBV5-1 and TRBJ1-1; D not resolved. Germline V gene data show CDR1 as SGHRS and CDR2 as YFSETQ. Between the trimmed V and J ends, which lost 4 bases and 4 bases, there was a span of 17 bases. The CDR3 consists of 15 residues.

The V and J genes are TRBV7-2 and TRBJ1-1, with 8 bases aligning to TRBD1. The germline gives CDR1 SGHTA, CDR2 FQGNSA. With 1 base clipped from V and 6 bases from J, the junction kept 7 bases outside the gene matches. CDR3 length equals 15 residues. In DNA, the CDR3 is TGTGCCAGCAGCTTAGGTACAGGGGGTAAGGCTGAAGCTTTCTTT. Translation: CASSLGTGGKAEAFF.

This clone was detected a few times. The chain links TRBV13 to TRBJ1-2, with a possible D match to TRBD1 (5 bases). Germline V CDR1 and CDR2: PRHDT, FYEKMQ (reference sequence). The CDR3 extends over 15 amino acids. Trimming took 2 bases from V and 3 from J, leaving 13 bases between them. The DNA for the CDR3 is TGTGCCAGCAGCTTAAGAACCCAGGGCTACTATGGCTACACCTTC. Encoded protein: CASSLRTQGYYGYTF.

This chain's CDR3 is CASGGTGADEKLFF. Written as DNA, the CDR3 is TGTGCCAGCGGTGGGACAGGGGCGGACGAAAAACTGTTTTTT. The chain employs TRBV28 and TRBJ1-4; 10 bases fit TRBD1. Germline CDR1 MDHEN, CDR2 SYDVKM. CDR3 length: 14 amino acids. V dropped 8 bases and J dropped 8; count of bases not matched to a gene: 8.

This chain links TRBV5-5 with TRBJ1-2; a weak D match, TRBD1 (6 bases). CDR1 and CDR2 (germline): SGHKS, YYEKEE (reference sequence). This CDR3 region has 15 residues. V dropped 4 bases and J dropped 4 bases, with 17 bases sitting between them. CDR3 DNA sequence: TGTGCCAGCAGCCGGCAGCCGGACAGCGGCTATGGCTACACCTTC. This codes for CASSRQPDSGYGYTF.

The chain combines TRBV7-8 with TRBJ2-1, with a possible D match to TRBD1 (5 bases). Germline loops: CDR1 SGHVS, CDR2 FQNEAQ. V lost 4 bases and J 9 bases, leaving 13 bases between the germline ends. The CDR3 has 13 residues. The chain's CDR3 is CASSSSRVSEQFF. DNA of the CDR3: TGTGCCAGCAGCTCCAGCAGGGTCAGTGAGCAGTTCTTC.

The rearrangement joins TRBV7-2 to TRBJ2-7; no clear D. The CDR3 runs to 15 residues. Trimming removed 1 base at V and 0 bases at J, with 10 bases between. The V gene's germline CDR1 is SGHTA and CDR2 FQGNSA. In DNA form, the CDR3 reads TGTGCCAGCAGCTTAGGAACAGTCCTCTCCTACGAGCAGTACTTC. Translation gives CASSLGTVLSYEQYF. The complete variable domain, with remaining parts taken from reference TRBV7-2 and TRBJ2-7, reads GAGVSQSPSNKVTEKGKDVELRCDPISGHTALYWYRQSLGQGLEFLIYFQGNSAPDKSGLPSDRFSAERTGGSVSTLTIQRTQQEDSAVYLCASSLGTVLSYEQYFGPGTRLTVT.

The V gene is TRBV6-5, the J gene TRBJ1-2, with D tentatively TRBD1 (6 bases). Deletions cut 6 bases from V and 5 bases from J, with 19 bases between. CDR1 and CDR2 from the germline V gene are MNHEY and SVGAGI. The CDR3 spans 15 residues. In DNA, the CDR3 is TGTGCCAGCAGAGAGTCCGACAGGATCCTATATGGCTACACCTTC. Its translation is CASRESDRILYGYTF.

The chain recombines TRBV27 with TRBJ2-5, with D unresolved. V dropped 10 bases and J dropped 5 bases, with 5 bases sitting between them. Germline CDR1 reads MNHEY; CDR2 reads SMNVEV (reference sequence). This CDR3 is 9 amino acids long. In nucleotides, the CDR3 is TGTGCCAAATCGGAGACCCAGTACTTC. This sequence encodes CAKSETQYF.

The V and J genes are TRBV19 and TRBJ2-2; no clear D gene. The V end lost 10 bases, the J end lost 1 base, and 4 bases lay between the germline ends. Germline values: CDR1 LNHDA, CDR2 SQIVND (reference sequence). The CDR3 has 11 residues. DNA for the CDR3: TGTGCCACCTTGAACACCGGGGAGCTGTTTTTT. This gives the protein CATLNTGELFF.

The rearrangement uses TRBV5-1 and TRBJ2-1; no definite D call. The CDR3 runs 15 residues. Germline V CDR1 and CDR2: SGHRS, YFSETQ. The V end lost 0 bases, the J end lost 7 bases, and 14 bases lay between the germline ends. CDR3 amino acids: CASSLAAGRTNEQFF. CDR3 bases: TGCGCCAGCAGCTTGGCGGCAGGAAGAACTAATGAGCAGTTCTTC.

The chain employs TRBV2 and TRBJ1-6; D gene ambiguous. CDR1 and CDR2 (germline): SNHLY, FYNNEI. This CDR3 region has 13 residues. Trimming cost V 6 bases and J 7 bases, with 10 bases left between them. CDR3 nucleotide sequence: TGTGCCAGCAGAACCGAACAGAATTCACCCCTCCACTTT. Encoded protein: CASRTEQNSPLHF.

The chain links TRBV5-4 to TRBJ1-4; D is undetermined. Trimming cost V 0 bases and J 8 bases, with 14 bases left between them. Germline CDR1 and CDR2: SGHNT and YYREEE (reference sequence). The CDR3 contains 15 residues. The CDR3 sequence: CASSLALGSREKLFF. The CDR3 nucleotides read TGTGCCAGCAGCTTGGCCCTAGGGAGTAGGGAAAAACTGTTTTTT.

The rearrangement links TRBV27 to TRBJ2-5; perhaps TRBD1 as D (5 bases). Trimming cost V 5 bases and J 4 bases, with 14 bases left between them. This CDR3 is 14 amino acids long. Germline CDR1 and CDR2: MNHEY and SMNVEV (reference sequence). The CDR3 loop is CASSPDIFIETQYF. CDR3 coding DNA: TGTGCCAGCAGTCCGGACATCTTTATAGAGACCCAGTACTTC.

The chain couples TRBV10-3 to TRBJ1-1; D is perhaps TRBD1 (6 bases). Germline V gene sequence: CDR1 ENHRY, CDR2 SYGVKD. V lost 10 bases to trimming and J lost 0 bases, with 15 bases between them. The CDR3 totals 14 residues. Here the CDR3 reads CATGGRGLNTEAFF. CDR3 DNA: TGTGCCACCGGGGGCCGGGGGCTGAACACTGAAGCTTTCTTT.

CDR3 amino acids: CASSLRQGFNGYTF. The CDR3 DNA reads as TGTGCCAGCAGCTTACGACAGGGGTTCAATGGCTACACCTTC. The chain employs TRBV7-2 and TRBJ1-2; TRBD1 matches 8 bases. Trimming removed 2 bases from V and 6 bases from J; junction bases left unmatched: 5. Germline V gene sequence: CDR1 SGHTA, CDR2 FQGNSA. This CDR3 spans 14 amino acids.

The sample holds a few counts of this clone. The chain is built from TRBV2 and TRBJ2-2; no reliable D call. The CDR3 sequence is 13 residues long. Germline-derived CDR1 and CDR2 are SNHLY and FYNNEI. V dropped 7 bases and J dropped 3 bases, with 9 bases sitting between them. The CDR3 loop is CASISRYTGELFF. The DNA of the CDR3 is TGTGCCAGCATTAGCCGTTACACCGGGGAGCTGTTTTTT. The whole variable domain, filled in from reference TRBV2 and TRBJ2-2, reads EPEVTQTPSHQVTQMGQEVILRCVPISNHLYFYWYRQILGQKVEFLVSFYNNEISEKSEIFDDQFSVERPDGSNFTLKIRSTKLEDSAMYFCASISRYTGELFFGEGSRLTVL.

The chain combines TRBV5-4 with TRBJ2-2; D call uncertain. Trimming took 4 bases from V and 4 from J, leaving 11 bases between them. This CDR3 spans 14 amino acids. Germline V gene sequence: CDR1 SGHNT, CDR2 YYREEE (reference sequence). CDR3 protein: CASSPRMGTGELFF. The CDR3 DNA reads TGTGCCAGCAGCCCACGGATGGGCACCGGGGAGCTGTTTTTT. Complete variable domain (other parts from reference TRBV5-4 and TRBJ2-2): ETGVTQSPTHLIKTRGQQVTLRCSSQSGHNTVSWYQQALGQGPQFIFQYYREEENGRGNFPPRFSGLQFPNYSSELNVNALELDDSALYLCASSPRMGTGELFFGEGSRLTVL.